The entry below gives a single T cell receptor (beta chain) sequence along with its context. Its antigen is as yet unknown. The entry originates in a study of cytomegalovirus exposure and HLA in healthy donors. For the study at large: T cells numbering around 190 million yielded some 100 million unique TCR beta sequences in an earlier analysis. Study-wide results and caveats: Earlier results showed most TCR beta V segments being productive about 87% or about 30% of the time.

13 Jbeta primers and 60 Vbeta primers were used for the PCR. Only in-frame clones appear in the TCRdb table, and some are missing; sequencing was by immunoSEQ multiplex PCR. Here the sample spans roughly 140,000 clones, over 80% being singletons. Losses at the gene ends were 2 bases for V and 3 bases for J; bases not matched to a gene: 7. The CDR3 loop spans 16 amino acids. CDR1 is MNHEY, CDR2 SVGAGI, per germline. The receptor was isolated from a female donor in good health and CMV-seronegative. V usage is TRBV6-5 and J usage is TRBJ2-7; 10 bases map to TRBD1. Sequencing input: PBMCs. CDR3 sequence (DNA): TGTGCCAGCAGTTACCATCAGACAGGGGGCATCTACGAGCAGTACTTC. Translating gives CASSYHQTGGIYEQYF.